This TCR beta chain was captured by sequencing in a study of blood T cell repertoires in COVID-19. Across the whole study: Collection of acute and convalescent COVID-19 samples took place in the United States, Italy and Spain. PBMCs, B-cell-depleted T cells, or T cells were the source of the cDNA or gDNA that made up the material.

Original methodology: Scientists estimated how many nucleated cells there were by amplifying reference gene primers. The protocol was immunoSEQ multiplex PCR, while the TCRdb copy is restricted to in-frame clones and leaves out a portion. From that table come the V and J calls and clone size; the DNA was used to work out D and trimming. The sample yields about 250,000 clones, about 68% seen once. Germline V CDR1 and CDR2: SGHRS, YFSETQ. This CDR3 has 14 amino acids. The V end lost 0 bases, the J end lost 3 bases, and 9 bases lay between the germline ends. This TCR was sampled from an elderly woman with acute or convalescent COVID-19. Sequencing was carried out using peripheral blood. This chain links TRBV5-1 with TRBJ1-1; no definite D call. The DNA for the CDR3 is TGCGCCAGCAGCTTGGGGCCTAGTGACACTGAAGCTTTCTTT. Translation gives CASSLGPSDTEAFF.